The 14 T cell receptor beta chains below come from one sample, sequenced in a study of Ad26.COV2.S vaccination and SARS-CoV-2 variants. The treatment: 15 to 20 received Ad26.COV2.S at low or high dose, single or two shots; several received placebo; per-sample allocation not given. Each sample was drawn 63 days after the first injection (of vaccine or placebo). Generated by immunoSEQ multiplex PCR, the TCRdb table keeps only in-frame clones and is missing some. Among about 280,000 clones listed, around 87% were seen once. The specimen comprised peripheral blood, sampled in a trial of Ad26.COV2.S vaccine versus placebo. All receptors come from a person between 18 and 60 years old who received the Ad26.COV2.S COVID-19 vaccine or a placebo.

The chain is built from TRBV7-9 and TRBJ2-7, with D unclear. Germline-derived CDR1 and CDR2 are SEHNR and FQNEAQ (reference sequence). The CDR3 sequence is 13 residues long. V lost 0 bases to trimming and J lost 0 bases, with 3 bases between them. CDR3 in DNA: TGTGCCAGCAGCTTAGCGGCCTCCTACGAGCAGTACTTC. Its protein product is CASSLAASYEQYF.

This clone was picked up a small number of times. CDR3: CASSSLAGGGEQFF. The CDR3 region has the DNA TGCGCCAGCAGCAGTCTAGCGGGAGGGGGTGAGCAGTTCTTC. The chain uses TRBV5-1 and TRBJ2-1, with 12 bases lining up with TRBD2. This CDR3 has 14 amino acids. The V and J ends lost 4 bases and 9 bases, in that order; junction bases with no gene match: 5. The germline V gene encodes CDR1 SGHRS and CDR2 YFSETQ.

J is TRBJ2-7 and V is TRBV28; D not certain. Between the trimmed V and J ends, which lost 6 bases and 0 bases, there was a span of 9 bases. The CDR3 sequence is 13 residues long. CDR1 is MDHEN, CDR2 SYDVKM, per germline. CDR3 sequence (DNA): TGTGCCAGCAGCAGGCCGAGCTCCTACGAGCAGTACTTC. This translates into CASSRPSSYEQYF.

The chain employs TRBV19 and TRBJ2-2; D unresolved. The CDR3 length is 11 residues. Germline V gives CDR1 LNHDA, CDR2 SQIVND (reference sequence). The ends were cut back, 6 bases at V and 3 bases at J, with 2 bases in the middle. Here the CDR3 DNA reads TGTGCCAGTAGGTACACCGGGGAGCTGTTTTTT. Amino acid sequence: CASRYTGELFF.

The gene calls are TRBV15 and TRBJ2-1; D gene ambiguous. The V and J ends lost 1 base and 6 bases respectively, with 13 bases between them. This CDR3 has 15 residues. In germline, CDR1 is LNHNV, CDR2 YYDKDF (reference sequence). CDR3 sequence (DNA): TGTGCCACCAGCAGAGTGGCCAGTTCGGGCAATGAGCAGTTCTTC. This gives the protein CATSRVASSGNEQFF.

This chain uses TRBV18 with TRBJ2-2; no clear D gene. The CDR3 has 12 amino acids. Germline CDR1 and CDR2: KGHSH and LQKENI. Trimming shortened V by 5 bases and J by 5 bases, and 6 bases separated the two germline ends. In DNA form, the CDR3 reads TGTGCCAGCTCATCCAAGACCGGGGAGCTGTTTTTT. Translation: CASSSKTGELFF.

The rearrangement joins TRBV7-6 to TRBJ1-1, with TRBD1 matching 9 bases. The CDR3 contains 15 residues. Looked up from germline, CDR1 is SGHVS and CDR2 is FNYEAQ. V shed 3 bases, J shed 2 bases, and the junction held 4 bases outside the gene matches. The CDR3 nucleotides read TGTGCCAGCAGCTTTGGGGGACAGGGTAACACTGAAGCTTTCTTT. It yields the protein CASSFGGQGNTEAFF.

The rearrangement uses TRBV30 and TRBJ2-1, with 14 bases identical to TRBD2. CDR3 length equals 13 residues. The junction had 4 bases not matched to a gene; V was cut back by 5 bases and J by 10 bases. CDR1 and CDR2 from the germline V gene are GTSNPN and SVGIG (reference sequence). The DNA for the CDR3 is TGTGCCTGGGGACTAGCGGGAGGCCGCGAGCAGTTCTTC. Residues: CAWGLAGGREQFF.

The CDR3 loop is CASSLVGTGPETQYF. CDR3 DNA: TGTGCCAGCAGCTTGGTAGGGACAGGGCCAGAGACCCAGTACTTC. This chain uses TRBV7-9 with TRBJ2-5; 9 bases are shared with TRBD1. The CDR3 has 15 residues. V was clipped by 3 bases and J by 4 bases; unmatched bases: 6. Looked up from germline, CDR1 is SEHNR and CDR2 is FQNEAQ (reference sequence).

This rearrangement joins TRBV3-1 (or the pseudogene TRBV3-2) to TRBJ1-1; TRBD1 agrees at 11 bases. CDR1 is LGHDT, CDR2 YNNKEL, per germline (reference sequence). The CDR3 extends over 17 amino acids. The trim removed 2 bases at V and 3 bases at J, leaving 8 bases unmatched. The CDR3 sequence is CASSQWTGGGVDTEAFF. In nucleotides, the CDR3 is TGTGCCAGCAGCCAATGGACAGGGGGCGGCGTGGACACTGAAGCTTTCTTT.

The chain has TRBV10-1 and TRBJ2-3; a possible D gene is TRBD1 (6 bases). The CDR3 consists of 16 residues. Germline values: CDR1 WNHNN, CDR2 SYGVQD (reference sequence). Deletions cut 1 base from V and 0 bases from J, with 11 bases between. The chain's CDR3 is CASSEFRQVSTDTQYF. The CDR3 DNA reads as TGCGCCAGCAGTGAGTTTAGACAGGTAAGCACAGATACGCAGTATTTT.

J is TRBJ1-5 and V is TRBV2, with a possible D match to TRBD1 (5 bases). The CDR3 is 16 amino acids. V was shortened by 2 bases and J by 6 bases, with 17 bases between the two germline ends. Germline V gives CDR1 SNHLY, CDR2 FYNNEI. The CDR3 sequence: CASSETVGAGIQPQHF. The CDR3 DNA reads as TGTGCCAGCAGTGAAACGGTAGGGGCGGGAATTCAGCCCCAGCATTTT.

J is TRBJ2-7 and V is TRBV12-3 or TRBV12-4, with unresolved D. This CDR3 has 13 amino acids. The V end was cut by 3 bases, the J end by 4 bases, with 10 bases between. The CDR3, as DNA: TGTGCCAGCAGTTTTAGAATAGGATACGAGCAGTACTTC. It codes for CASSFRIGYEQYF.

The chain couples TRBV2 to TRBJ2-1; the D is unclear. This CDR3 is 16 amino acids long. V dropped 6 bases and J dropped 2 bases, with 17 bases sitting between them. Germline CDR1 SNHLY, CDR2 FYNNEI. CDR3 nucleotide sequence: TGTGCCAGCAGACGCCCCGACTCTAGAGCCTACAATGAGCAGTTCTTC. Protein sequence: CASRRPDSRAYNEQFF.